This TCR beta chain was captured in a study of T-cell reconstitution after alpha-beta-depleted transplantation in children. This clonotype was recorded only once. This could be a read error, since a much larger clone is one nucleotide away. Since the CDR3 does not end with the conserved phenylalanine or tryptophan, this likely comes from a read error. This CDR3 is 14 amino acids long. Germline V gene data show CDR1 as SGDLS and CDR2 as YYNGEE. Trimming cost V 0 bases and J 4 bases, with 7 bases left between them. Unique molecular identifiers were built into the TCRbeta library. TCRdb reanalysed the PCR reads using MiXCR and keeps one entry per CDR3 protein. This table has hundreds of thousands of distinct CDR3 sequences, 15% to 20% appearing once.

The clonotype comes from a human donor who donated a stem cell graft to a child with acute myeloid leukemia. Sequenced material: PBMCs from the stem cell graft donor, taken from the stem cell graft. The rearrangement links TRBV9 to TRBJ2-2; possibly TRBD1 for D (5 bases). CDR3 sequence reads: CASSVATGTGELFC. The CDR3, as DNA: TGTGCCAGCAGCGTAGCTACAGGCACCGGGGAGCTGTTTTGT.